This T cell receptor beta chain appears in the sequencing data of a study of identical twins. Findings and caveats of the study: When twins shared out-of-frame alpha sequences, those sequences had excess low generation probability. The presence of invariant MAIT and iNKT cells could partly confound analyses of zero-insertion sequences. Out-of-frame beta sequences exhibited a weaker degree of excess twin sharing.

TCRdb re-called the 5' RACE reads with MiXCR, one entry per CDR3 protein. The sample consists of hundreds of thousands of distinct CDR3 sequences, roughly 6.6% of them appearing once. This CDR3 region has 10 residues. Germline loops: CDR1 SQVTM, CDR2 ANQGSEA. The ends were cut back, 3 bases at V and 9 bases at J, with 6 bases in the middle. This clonotype was seen ten or more times. The antigen is not known. In addition, the sample was reused for a study of yellow fever vaccine responses in identical twins. That source adds: Twins' vaccine T cell response reportedly seemed partly convergent, partly personalized.

The chain carries TRBV29-1 and TRBJ2-1; D gene ambiguous. The sample comprised PBMCs. The sequence was collected from a young woman in good health. The CDR3 loop reads CSVERGEQFF. CDR3 coding DNA: TGCAGCGTTGAGCGTGGTGAGCAGTTCTTC.